The source of this TCR beta chain is a study of Graves' ophthalmopathy and Graves' hyperthyroidism. This clonotype was detected ten times or more. Its specificity is unknown. Investigators amplified TCR beta CDR3 regions from RNA transcripts. The first round was an RT-PCR with HTBI primers, and the second round was a multiplex PCR. TCRdb passed the multiplex PCR reads through MiXCR, listing each CDR3 protein once. The sample has 900,000 to 1,200,000 distinct CDR3 sequences, less than 45% seen once. Trimming removed 7 bases from V and 5 bases from J; junction bases left unmatched: 5. The CDR3 runs 12 residues. The germline CDR1 and CDR2 sequences are SQVTM and ANQGSEA. Study-wide results and limits: Detected in blood as well were most expanded thyroid clonotypes with frequency above 0.001.

Aged 18 to 65, the patients with hyperthyroidism had under 2 months' duration and were newly diagnosed. Symptoms, serum thyroxine and TRAb, thyroid ultrasound, and orbital computed tomography formed the diagnostic basis. The chain is built from TRBV29-1 and TRBJ2-7; 10 bases are shared with TRBD1. This sequence originates from an adult man with Graves' hyperthyroidism. Sequenced input: peripheral blood or thyroid tissue (not recorded which). The CDR3 is CSATGTGDEQYF. The CDR3 DNA reads TGCAGCGCGACCGGGACAGGGGACGAGCAGTACTTC.